The 25 T cell receptor beta chains given below trace back to one sample, sequenced in a study of T cells in localized non-small cell lung cancer. Assay used: immunoSEQ multiplex PCR; TCRdb lists only in-frame clones, some missing. Of some 72,000 clones detected, 80% to 90% appear once; the ten largest clones hold over 2.5%. This sample comprised peripheral blood, obtained before any cancer treatment. The receptors originated from a man aged 40 to 70 with stage I lung adenocarcinoma.

The chain couples TRBV15 to TRBJ2-3; D ambiguous. Germline CDR1 is LNHNV and CDR2 is YYDKDF (reference sequence). The CDR3 runs to 15 residues. V lost 0 bases, J lost 1 base, and 8 bases lay in between. CDR3 in amino acids: CATSRDGYRTDTQYF. Here the CDR3 DNA reads TGTGCCACCAGCAGAGATGGCTACCGCACAGATACGCAGTATTTT.

The rearrangement joins TRBV2 to TRBJ2-7; no firm D call. CDR3 length equals 11 residues. CDR1 is SNHLY, CDR2 FYNNEI, per germline. V lost 5 bases, J lost 0 bases, and 2 bases lay in between. CDR3 sequence (DNA): TGTGCCAGCAGTTACTCCTACGAGCAGTACTTC. As protein: CASSYSYEQYF. The full variable domain, its missing parts supplied by reference TRBV2 and TRBJ2-7, is EPEVTQTPSHQVTQMGQEVILRCVPISNHLYFYWYRQILGQKVEFLVSFYNNEISEKSEIFDDQFSVERPDGSNFTLKIRSTKLEDSAMYFCASSYSYEQYFGPGTRLTVT.

In nucleotides, the CDR3 is TGTGCCTGGAGTGTGGGGGGTACTACCTACGAGCAGTACTTC. Encoded protein: CAWSVGGTTYEQYF. The genes are TRBV30 and TRBJ2-7; perhaps TRBD2 as D (6 bases). Germline CDR1 GTSNPN, CDR2 SVGIG (reference sequence). Trimming removed 0 bases from V and 2 bases from J, with 11 bases in between. The CDR3 is made up of 14 amino acids.

The chain links TRBV25-1 to TRBJ2-7, with 7 bases that match TRBD2. Germline-derived CDR1 and CDR2 are MGHDK and SYGVNS. The ends lost 6 bases at V and 4 bases at J; junction bases unmatched: 6. This CDR3 comprises 13 residues. CDR3 nucleotides: TGTGCCAGCAGCTTGGGGGGGGATTACGAGCAGTACTTC. Protein: CASSLGGDYEQYF.

This rearrangement joins TRBV7-9 to TRBJ1-2; D not certain. The CDR3 is made up of 15 amino acids. Germline values: CDR1 SEHNR, CDR2 FQNEAQ (reference sequence). V dropped 5 bases and J dropped 4 bases, with 17 bases sitting between them. This CDR3 is CASSPREALAYGYTF. The CDR3 DNA reads TGTGCCAGCAGCCCCCGCGAGGCCTTGGCCTATGGCTACACCTTC.

V gene TRBV6-5 combines with J gene TRBJ2-7; TRBD1 might be the D (6 bases). The CDR3 has 16 residues. Germline lookup yields CDR1 MNHEY and CDR2 SVGAGI. Trimming removed 0 bases from V and 0 bases from J, with 12 bases in between. The CDR3 is CASSYSTGLSSYEQYF. CDR3 in DNA: TGTGCCAGCAGTTACTCGACAGGCCTAAGCTCCTACGAGCAGTACTTC.

The gene calls are TRBV28 and TRBJ2-7, with 7 bases fitting TRBD2. In germline, CDR1 is MDHEN, CDR2 SYDVKM. The V and J ends lost 9 bases and 2 bases, in that order; junction bases with no gene match: 4. The CDR3 consists of 12 residues. The CDR3 bases are TGTGCCAGTCTAGCGGAAACCTACGAGCAGTACTTC. It codes for CASLAETYEQYF. The whole variable domain, filled in from reference TRBV28 and TRBJ2-7, reads DVKVTQSSRYLVKRTGEKVFLECVQDMDHENMFWYRQDPGLGLRLIYFSYDVKMKEKGDIPEGYSVSREKKERFSLILESASTNQTSMYLCASLAETYEQYFGPGTRLTVT.

This rearrangement joins TRBV19 to TRBJ2-5; D is possibly TRBD1 or TRBD2 (6 bases each). In germline, CDR1 is LNHDA, CDR2 SQIVND (reference sequence). The CDR3 loop spans 14 amino acids. V dropped 6 bases and J dropped 5 bases, with 16 bases sitting between them. In DNA, the CDR3 is TGTGCCAGTAGCCGCCGGGGGCTCTTGGAGACCCAGTACTTC. Translating gives CASSRRGLLETQYF.

The chain has TRBV11-2 and TRBJ2-1; TRBD2 aligns across 10 bases. V lost 5 bases to trimming and J lost 5 bases; unmatched junction nucleotides: 6. Per the germline V gene, CDR1 is SGHAT and CDR2 is FQNNGV. The CDR3 has 15 amino acids. The CDR3 DNA reads as TGTGCCAGCAGCCCAAATAGCGGGGGGCACAATGAGCAGTTCTTC. Protein sequence: CASSPNSGGHNEQFF.

This chain links TRBV2 with TRBJ2-1, with 14 bases identical to TRBD2. Trimming cost V 8 bases and J 7 bases; bases outside gene matches: 19. CDR1 SNHLY and CDR2 FYNNEI come from the germline V gene. This CDR3 spans 19 amino acids. The CDR3 reads CASLGTLTSGRDSRNEQFF. In DNA form, the CDR3 reads TGTGCCAGCCTGGGGACGTTGACTAGCGGGAGGGACAGTAGGAATGAGCAGTTCTTC.

This chain joins TRBV4-3 and TRBJ1-4, with D unresolved. This CDR3 contains 15 residues. V was shortened by 1 base and J by 8 bases, with 14 bases between the two germline ends. CDR1 LGHNA and CDR2 YSLEER come from the germline V gene. DNA of the CDR3: TGCGCCAGCAGCCAAGGGTGGGGATTGGGAGAAAAACTGTTTTTT. Translation gives CASSQGWGLGEKLFF.

The chain links TRBV5-6 to TRBJ1-3, with D perhaps TRBD1 (6 bases). The length of the CDR3 is 17 residues. Germline V CDR1 and CDR2: SGHDT, YYEEEE. The ends were cut back, 3 bases at V and 0 bases at J, with 16 bases in the middle. Written as DNA, the CDR3 is TGTGCCAGCAGCTGGTTAGACAGGCTCGACTCTGGAAACACCATATATTTT. The encoded protein is CASSWLDRLDSGNTIYF.

The chain couples TRBV30 to TRBJ1-5; 7 bases map to TRBD1. Losses at the gene ends were 1 base for V and 1 base for J; bases not matched to a gene: 13. Germline V CDR1 and CDR2: GTSNPN, SVGIG (reference sequence). The CDR3 length is 18 residues. The CDR3 loop reads CAWSDRDSRVGSNQPQHF. Written as DNA, the CDR3 is TGTGCCTGGAGTGATAGGGACAGCAGGGTTGGCAGCAATCAGCCCCAGCATTTT.

This clone appeared once. This chain connects TRBV5-1 to TRBJ2-2; D is perhaps TRBD1 (5 bases). The germline gives CDR1 SGHRS, CDR2 YFSETQ. V lost 0 bases and J 3 bases, leaving 12 bases between the germline ends. This CDR3 has 16 amino acids. CDR3 amino acids: CASSLARQGYTGELFF. The CDR3 DNA sequence: TGCGCCAGCAGCTTGGCCCGGCAGGGTTACACCGGGGAGCTGTTTTTT.

The chain uses TRBV7-9 and TRBJ2-2; D is unresolved. The CDR3 consists of 16 residues. The germline V gene encodes CDR1 SEHNR and CDR2 FQNEAQ (reference sequence). V was shortened by 1 base and J by 7 bases, with 16 bases between the two germline ends. CDR3 amino acids: CASSLEGNVYGGELFF. The CDR3 region has the DNA TGTGCCAGCAGCTTAGAGGGTAATGTGTACGGCGGGGAGCTGTTTTTT.

The genes are TRBV11-3 and TRBJ2-5; D tentatively reads TRBD1 or TRBD2 (5 bases each). The germline gives CDR1 SGHNT, CDR2 YENEEA. V lost 5 bases, J lost 5 bases, and 18 bases lay in between. The CDR3 extends over 15 amino acids. CDR3 in amino acids: CASSTSWGKGETQYF. For the CDR3, the DNA is TGTGCCAGCAGCACATCTTGGGGGAAAGGGGAGACCCAGTACTTC.

This rearrangement joins TRBV6-6 to TRBJ1-1, with 7 bases that match TRBD1. With 6 bases clipped from V and 4 bases from J, the junction kept 11 bases outside the gene matches. CDR3 size: 15 residues. Per germline, CDR1 MNHNY and CDR2 SVGAGI (reference sequence). CDR3 nucleotide sequence: TGTGCCAGCAGCCCTCACAACAGGGGTAGCACTGAAGCTTTCTTT. Translated, it gives CASSPHNRGSTEAFF.

In DNA, the CDR3 is TGTGCCAGCAGCCCCCAGGCAGGGGAGCTGTTTTTT. Protein: CASSPQAGELFF. The rearrangement joins TRBV5-4 to TRBJ2-2; D uncertain. Germline V gene lookup returns CDR1 SGHNT and CDR2 YYREEE (reference sequence). The germline V and J ends were trimmed by 4 bases and 8 bases, with 9 bases remaining between them. The CDR3 is made up of 12 amino acids.

About this clone itself: At one of its ends the junction is not consistent with the germline gene, which may arise from a read error. This chain uses TRBV6-6 with TRBJ1-2, with TRBD1 matching 9 bases. Looked up from germline, CDR1 is MNHNY and CDR2 is SVGAGI (reference sequence). The CDR3 extends over 16 amino acids. CDR3 region: CASTLGSPGTGPTQYF. In nucleotides, the CDR3 is TGTGCCAGCACCTTAGGGTCACCGGGGACAGGGCCGACCCAATACTTC.

The V gene is TRBV27, the J gene TRBJ2-1; D perhaps matches TRBD2 (5 bases). Trimming took off 2 bases at V and 5 bases at J, with 13 bases between the two ends. The CDR3 covers 15 residues. Germline CDR1 and CDR2: MNHEY and SMNVEV (reference sequence). The CDR3 spells CASSLLAGINNEQFF. CDR3 DNA: TGTGCCAGCAGTTTACTGGCGGGCATAAACAATGAGCAGTTCTTC.

V usage is TRBV27 and J usage is TRBJ1-5; D is ambiguous. Trimming left V 2 bases short and J 4 bases short, with 9 bases between. Germline V CDR1 and CDR2: MNHEY, SMNVEV (reference sequence). CDR3 size: 14 residues. Written as DNA, the CDR3 is TGTGCCAGCAGTTTACGGGGAGGGAATCAGCCCCAGCATTTT. Translation: CASSLRGGNQPQHF.

The rearrangement links TRBV29-1 to TRBJ1-2, with D possibly matching TRBD1 (6 bases). Per germline, CDR1 SQVTM and CDR2 ANQGSEA. The CDR3 loop spans 15 amino acids. The ends were cut back, 8 bases at V and 2 bases at J, with 21 bases in the middle. CDR3 in amino acids: CSPPPAGGGNYGYTF. CDR3 in DNA: TGCAGCCCCCCCCCGGCAGGAGGGGGAAACTATGGCTACACCTTC.

J is TRBJ2-5 and V is TRBV19, with D maybe TRBD2 (5 bases). Trimming cost V 3 bases and J 6 bases, with 17 bases left between them. This CDR3 region has 15 residues. Germline assignment: CDR1 LNHDA and CDR2 SQIVND (reference sequence). The CDR3 nucleotides read TGTGCCAGTAGTATCCCCCATGGGGTCGGGAAGACCCAGTACTTC. It codes for CASSIPHGVGKTQYF.

CDR3: CASSRAAENIQYF. CDR3 bases: TGTGCCAGCAGCCGGGCGGCCGAAAACATTCAGTACTTC. This chain uses TRBV7-2 with TRBJ2-4, with D uncertain. V lost 5 bases to trimming and J lost 5 bases, with 10 bases between them. The CDR3 runs 13 residues. CDR1 and CDR2 from the germline V gene are SGHTA and FQGNSA. The full variable domain, completed using reference TRBV7-2 and TRBJ2-4, is GAGVSQSPSNKVTEKGKDVELRCDPISGHTALYWYRQSLGQGLEFLIYFQGNSAPDKSGLPSDRFSAERTGGSVSTLTIQRTQQEDSAVYLCASSRAAENIQYFGAGTRLSVL.

The rearrangement joins TRBV5-5 to TRBJ2-7; 11 bases are a match to TRBD2. Germline V CDR1 and CDR2: SGHKS, YYEKEE (reference sequence). The CDR3 contains 14 residues. Trimming at V came to 0 bases and at J to 4 bases, leaving 0 bases not matched to a gene. For the CDR3, the DNA is TGTGCCAGCAGCTTGGCTAGCGGGGGGTACGAGCAGTACTTC. Amino acids: CASSLASGGYEQYF.